The source of this TCR beta chain is a study of blood T cells in healthy people across ages. Many counts were recorded for this clonotype. The germline CDR1 and CDR2 sequences are SGHRS and YFSETQ. J was trimmed by 0 bases and V by 6 bases; bases with no gene match: 6. This CDR3 has 15 amino acids. Primers used in a second PCR of about 6 to 11 cycles were a sample-barcoded 5' primer and a J-beta primer mix. MiXCR, applied by TCRdb to the 5' RACE reads, yields one record per CDR3 protein. The sample includes hundreds of thousands of distinct CDR3 sequences, 25% of them seen just once. This sample also belongs to another study, concerning T cells of mothers and their children.

The chain uses TRBV5-1 and TRBJ2-1, with 7 bases matching TRBD1. The sequence was collected from a boy aged 5-17 years in good health. The sample was blood. In nucleotides, the CDR3 is TGCGCCAGCAAGACACAGGGGAGCTCCTACAATGAGCAGTTCTTC. This sequence encodes CASKTQGSSYNEQFF. Full variable domain (rest looked up from reference TRBV5-1 and TRBJ2-1): KAGVTQTPRYLIKTRGQQVTLSCSPISGHRSVSWYQQTPGQGLQFLFEYFSETQRNKGNFPGRFSGRQFSNSRSEMNVSTLELGDSALYLCASKTQGSSYNEQFFGPGTRLTVL.